The source of this T cell receptor (beta chain) is a study of beta chain features in type 1 diabetes. The wider study: Across all samples, 100 million to 130 million sorted cells were examined.

Researchers reported sorting CD4+ naive, central memory, regulatory and stem cell-like memory cells via CD45RO/CCR7/CD25/CD127/CD95/CD27. Points from the study as a whole: Fewer insertions but more deletions were seen at VDJ junctions in type 1 diabetes patients.

On this clone itself: Its cognate antigen is unknown.

V was cut by 0 bases and J by 5 bases, with 15 bases left in between. The germline V gene has CDR1 SGDLS and CDR2 YYNGEE. The CDR3 contains 17 residues. The whole isolated RNA underwent reverse transcription, so sequencing captured expressed TCRB transcripts. About 3.7 million reads per sample were averaged for naive, central memory and regulatory samples. Only in-frame clones appear in the TCRdb table, and some are missing; sequencing was by immunoSEQ multiplex PCR. The sample holds 150,000 to 180,000 clones, around 10% seen once. This receptor was identified in a young man in good health. The V call is TRBV9, the J call TRBJ1-6, with D possibly being TRBD1 (6 bases). Sequenced: central memory CD4+ T cells from blood. CDR3 in DNA: TGTGCCAGCAGCGTAGCTACGGCAGGGGCCCATAATTCACCCCTCCACTTT. Translated, it gives CASSVATAGAHNSPLHF.